This T cell receptor (beta chain) derives from a study of blood T cell repertoires in COVID-19. On the study more broadly: Samples came from the United States, Italy and Spain, spanning acute and convalescent COVID-19. T cells, B-cell-depleted T cells, or PBMCs provided the cDNA or gDNA that served as material.

Patients at the Seattle site were enrolled during active infection and followed longitudinally. How the authors handled the data: Amplification of reference gene primers was used by the study to estimate nucleated cell counts. Method: immunoSEQ multiplex PCR; TCRdb's copy keeps in-frame clones and lacks some. V and J calls and clone size are given by that table; D and trimming were obtained from the DNA. The table lists some 220,000 clones, 75% to 85% of them singletons. The TCR comes from a man in his fifties with COVID-19, enrolled during active disease. The sample consisted of peripheral blood.

The CDR3 spells CTSSQDLGTGRQPQHF. The CDR3 DNA follows: TGCACCAGCAGCCAAGATCTGGGGACAGGGCGTCAGCCCCAGCATTTT. V usage is TRBV1 and J usage is TRBJ1-5; TRBD1 is the table's D call and was not checked against the DNA. TRBV1 is assigned pseudogene status. The CDR3 spans 16 residues.